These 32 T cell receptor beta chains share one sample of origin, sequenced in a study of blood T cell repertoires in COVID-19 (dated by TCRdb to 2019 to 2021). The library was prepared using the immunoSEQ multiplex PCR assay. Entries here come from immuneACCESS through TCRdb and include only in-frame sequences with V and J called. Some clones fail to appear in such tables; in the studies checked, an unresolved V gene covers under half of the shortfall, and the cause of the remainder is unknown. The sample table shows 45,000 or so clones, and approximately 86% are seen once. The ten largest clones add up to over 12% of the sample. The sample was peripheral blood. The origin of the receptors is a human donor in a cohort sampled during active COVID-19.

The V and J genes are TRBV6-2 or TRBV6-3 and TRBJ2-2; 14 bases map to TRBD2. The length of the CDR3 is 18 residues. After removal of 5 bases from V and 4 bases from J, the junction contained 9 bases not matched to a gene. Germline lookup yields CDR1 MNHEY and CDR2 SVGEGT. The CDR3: CASSQRLAGGPPTGELFF. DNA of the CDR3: TGTGCCAGCAGTCAAAGACTAGCGGGAGGGCCTCCCACCGGGGAGCTGTTTTTT.

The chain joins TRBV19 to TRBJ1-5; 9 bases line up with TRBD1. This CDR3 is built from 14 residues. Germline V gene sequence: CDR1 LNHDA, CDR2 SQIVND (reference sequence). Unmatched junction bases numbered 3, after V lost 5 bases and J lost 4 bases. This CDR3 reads CASSSTGGNQPQHF. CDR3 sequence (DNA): TGTGCCAGTAGTTCGACAGGGGGTAATCAGCCCCAGCATTTT. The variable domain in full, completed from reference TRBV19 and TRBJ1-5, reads DGGITQSPKYLFRKEGQNVTLSCEQNLNHDAMYWYRQDPGQGLRLIYYSQIVNDFQKGDIAEGYSVSREKKESFPLTVTSAQKNPTAFYLCASSSTGGNQPQHFGDGTRLSIL.

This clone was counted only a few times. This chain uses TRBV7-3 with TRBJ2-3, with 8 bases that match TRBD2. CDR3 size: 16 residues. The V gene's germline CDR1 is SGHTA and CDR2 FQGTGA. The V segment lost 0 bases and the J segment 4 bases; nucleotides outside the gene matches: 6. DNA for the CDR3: TGTGCCAGCAGCTTAACTGGGACTAGGATTCCAGATACGCAGTATTTT. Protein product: CASSLTGTRIPDTQYF.

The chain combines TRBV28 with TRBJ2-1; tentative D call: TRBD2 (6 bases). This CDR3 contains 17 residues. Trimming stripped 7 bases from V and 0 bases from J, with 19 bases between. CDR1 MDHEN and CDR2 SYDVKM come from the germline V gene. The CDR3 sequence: CASTGTPGFGSYNEQFF. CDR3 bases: TGTGCCAGCACCGGGACTCCGGGATTCGGCTCCTACAATGAGCAGTTCTTC.

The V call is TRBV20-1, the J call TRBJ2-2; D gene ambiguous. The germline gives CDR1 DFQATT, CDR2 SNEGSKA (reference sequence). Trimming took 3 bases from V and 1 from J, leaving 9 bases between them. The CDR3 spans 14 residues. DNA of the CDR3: TGCAGTGCTAGTCCCACACGGAACACCGGGGAGCTGTTTTTT. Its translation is CSASPTRNTGELFF.

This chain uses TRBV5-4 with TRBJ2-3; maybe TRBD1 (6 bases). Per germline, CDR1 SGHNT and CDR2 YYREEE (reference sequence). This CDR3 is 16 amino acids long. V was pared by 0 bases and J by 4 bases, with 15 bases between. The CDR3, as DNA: TGTGCCAGCAGCTTGGCGGGGAGACAGGCAGCAGATACGCAGTATTTT. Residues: CASSLAGRQAADTQYF.

The CDR3 DNA reads as TGTGCCAGCAGCGGGGCCGGGGGAAACACCATATATTTT. Its protein product is CASSGAGGNTIYF. V and J are TRBV6-2 or TRBV6-3 and TRBJ1-3; possible D gene TRBD1, 5 bases. V was pared by 6 bases and J by 4 bases, with 10 bases between. The CDR3 has 13 residues. Germline assignment: CDR1 MNHEY and CDR2 SVGEGT.

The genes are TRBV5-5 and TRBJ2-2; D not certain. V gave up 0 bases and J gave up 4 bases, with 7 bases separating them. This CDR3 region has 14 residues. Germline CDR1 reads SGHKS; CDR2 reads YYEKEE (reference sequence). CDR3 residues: CASSLGPFTGELFF. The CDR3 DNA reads TGTGCCAGCAGCTTGGGGCCGTTCACCGGGGAGCTGTTTTTT.

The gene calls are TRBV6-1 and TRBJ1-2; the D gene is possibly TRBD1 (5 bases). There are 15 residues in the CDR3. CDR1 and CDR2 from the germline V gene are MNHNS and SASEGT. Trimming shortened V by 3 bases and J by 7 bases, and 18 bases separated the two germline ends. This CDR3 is CASSDAFSRVGGYTF. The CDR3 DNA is TGTGCCAGCAGTGACGCCTTTTCCAGGGTTGGTGGCTACACCTTC.

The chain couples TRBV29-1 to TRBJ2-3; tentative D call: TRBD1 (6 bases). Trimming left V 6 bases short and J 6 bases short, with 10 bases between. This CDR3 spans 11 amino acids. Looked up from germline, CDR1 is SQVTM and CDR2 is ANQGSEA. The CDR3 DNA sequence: TGCAGCGTAGGGGGATCGGATACGCAGTATTTT. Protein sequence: CSVGGSDTQYF.

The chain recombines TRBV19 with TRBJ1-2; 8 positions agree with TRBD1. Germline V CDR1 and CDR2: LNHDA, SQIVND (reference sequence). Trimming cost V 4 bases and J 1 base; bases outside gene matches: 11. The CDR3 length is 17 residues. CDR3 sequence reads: CASSKARGQGINYGYTF. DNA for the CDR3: TGTGCCAGTAGTAAGGCCAGGGGGCAAGGGATTAACTATGGCTACACCTTC.

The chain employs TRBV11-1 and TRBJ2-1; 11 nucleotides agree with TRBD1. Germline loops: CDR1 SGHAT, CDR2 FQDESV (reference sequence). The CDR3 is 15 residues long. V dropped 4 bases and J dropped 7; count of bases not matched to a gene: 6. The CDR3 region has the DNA TGTGCCAGCAGCTCACCGGACAGGGGGCTTAATGAGCAGTTCTTC. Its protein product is CASSSPDRGLNEQFF.

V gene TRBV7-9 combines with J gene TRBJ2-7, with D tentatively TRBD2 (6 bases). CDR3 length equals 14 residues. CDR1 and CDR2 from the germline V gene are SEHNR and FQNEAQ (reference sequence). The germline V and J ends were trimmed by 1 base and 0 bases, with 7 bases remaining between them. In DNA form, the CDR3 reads TGTGCCAGCAGCTTAGTGGGGGGCTCCTACGAGCAGTACTTC. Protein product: CASSLVGGSYEQYF.

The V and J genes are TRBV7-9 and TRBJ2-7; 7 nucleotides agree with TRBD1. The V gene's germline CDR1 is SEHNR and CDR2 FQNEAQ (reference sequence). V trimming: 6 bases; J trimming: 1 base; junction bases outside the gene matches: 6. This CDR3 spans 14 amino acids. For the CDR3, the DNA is TGTGCCAGCAGTAGGGGGACAGATTCCTACGAGCAGTACTTC. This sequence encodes CASSRGTDSYEQYF.

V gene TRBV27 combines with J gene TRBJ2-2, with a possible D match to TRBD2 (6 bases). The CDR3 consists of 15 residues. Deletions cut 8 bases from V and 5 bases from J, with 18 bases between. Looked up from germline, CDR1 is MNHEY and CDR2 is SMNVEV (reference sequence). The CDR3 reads CASSPSGGTTGELFF. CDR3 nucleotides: TGTGCCAGCTCCCCCTCTGGCGGGACTACCGGGGAGCTGTTTTTT.

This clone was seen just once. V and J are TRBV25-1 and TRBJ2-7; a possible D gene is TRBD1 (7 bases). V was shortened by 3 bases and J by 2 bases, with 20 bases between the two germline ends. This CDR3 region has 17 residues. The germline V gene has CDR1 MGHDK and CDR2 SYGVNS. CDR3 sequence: CASSDSKGGGNPYEQYF. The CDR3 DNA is TGTGCCAGCAGTGACTCCAAAGGAGGGGGCAATCCCTACGAGCAGTACTTC.

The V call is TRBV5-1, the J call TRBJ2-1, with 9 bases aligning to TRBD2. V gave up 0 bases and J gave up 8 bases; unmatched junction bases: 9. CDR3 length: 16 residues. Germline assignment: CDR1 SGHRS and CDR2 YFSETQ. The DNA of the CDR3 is TGCGCCAGCAGCTTGGGGGCGGGGGGGCCTTCGGATGAGCAGTTCTTC. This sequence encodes CASSLGAGGPSDEQFF.

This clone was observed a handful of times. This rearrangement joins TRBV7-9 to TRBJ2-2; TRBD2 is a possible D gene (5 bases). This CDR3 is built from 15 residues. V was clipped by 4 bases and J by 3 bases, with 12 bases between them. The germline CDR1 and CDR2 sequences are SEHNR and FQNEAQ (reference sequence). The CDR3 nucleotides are TGTGCCAGCAGCTCACCAAGGCGGGACACCGGGGAGCTGTTTTTT. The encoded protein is CASSSPRRDTGELFF.

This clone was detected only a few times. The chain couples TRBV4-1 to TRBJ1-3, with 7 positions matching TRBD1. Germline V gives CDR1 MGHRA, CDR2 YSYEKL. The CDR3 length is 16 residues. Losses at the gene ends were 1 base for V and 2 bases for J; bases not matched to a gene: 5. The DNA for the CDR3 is TGCGCCAGCAGCCAAGTGGAGCAGGGGGCTGGAAACACCATATATTTT. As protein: CASSQVEQGAGNTIYF.

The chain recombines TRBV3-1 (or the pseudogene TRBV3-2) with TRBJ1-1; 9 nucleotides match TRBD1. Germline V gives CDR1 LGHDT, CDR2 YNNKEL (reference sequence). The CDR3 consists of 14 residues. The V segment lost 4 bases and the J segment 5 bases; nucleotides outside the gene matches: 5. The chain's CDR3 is CASSRGQGGTEAFF. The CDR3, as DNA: TGTGCCAGCAGCCGGGGACAGGGAGGGACTGAAGCTTTCTTT.

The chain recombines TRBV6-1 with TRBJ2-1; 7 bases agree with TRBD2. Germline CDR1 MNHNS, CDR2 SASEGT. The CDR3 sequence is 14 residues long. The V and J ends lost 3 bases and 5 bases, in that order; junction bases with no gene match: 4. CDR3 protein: CASSDLTSNNEQFF. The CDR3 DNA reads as TGTGCCAGCAGTGACCTGACTAGCAACAATGAGCAGTTCTTC.

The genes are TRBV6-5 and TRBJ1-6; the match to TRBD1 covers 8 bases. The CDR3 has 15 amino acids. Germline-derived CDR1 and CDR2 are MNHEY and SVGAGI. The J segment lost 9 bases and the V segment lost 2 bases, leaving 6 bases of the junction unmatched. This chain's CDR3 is CASSYGPGGSSPLHF. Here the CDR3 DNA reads TGTGCCAGCAGTTACGGTCCAGGGGGCAGTTCACCCCTCCACTTT.

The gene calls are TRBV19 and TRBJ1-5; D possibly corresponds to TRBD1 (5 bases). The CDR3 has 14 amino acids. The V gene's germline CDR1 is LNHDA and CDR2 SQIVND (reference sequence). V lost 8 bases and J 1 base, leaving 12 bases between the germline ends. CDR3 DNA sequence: TGTGCCAGTGATGGGGGGAACAGCAATCAGCCCCAGCATTTT. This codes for CASDGGNSNQPQHF.

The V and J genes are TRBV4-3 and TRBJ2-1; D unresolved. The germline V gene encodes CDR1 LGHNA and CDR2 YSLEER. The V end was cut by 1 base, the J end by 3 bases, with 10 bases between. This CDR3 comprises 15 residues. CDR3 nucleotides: TGCGCCAGCAGCCAAGGGGCAGGCCTCTACAATGAGCAGTTCTTC. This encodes CASSQGAGLYNEQFF.

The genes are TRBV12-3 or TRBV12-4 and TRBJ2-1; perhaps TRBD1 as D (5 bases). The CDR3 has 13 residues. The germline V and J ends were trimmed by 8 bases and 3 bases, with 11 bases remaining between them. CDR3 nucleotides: TGTGCCAGCGGGAACAGGATCTACAATGAGCAGTTCTTC. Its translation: CASGNRIYNEQFF.

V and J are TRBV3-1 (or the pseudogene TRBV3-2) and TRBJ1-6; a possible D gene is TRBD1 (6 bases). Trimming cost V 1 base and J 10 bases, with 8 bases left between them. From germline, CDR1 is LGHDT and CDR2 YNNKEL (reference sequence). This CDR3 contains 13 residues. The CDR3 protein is CASSQAGVSPLHF. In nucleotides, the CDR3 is TGTGCCAGCAGCCAAGCAGGGGTCTCACCCCTCCACTTT.

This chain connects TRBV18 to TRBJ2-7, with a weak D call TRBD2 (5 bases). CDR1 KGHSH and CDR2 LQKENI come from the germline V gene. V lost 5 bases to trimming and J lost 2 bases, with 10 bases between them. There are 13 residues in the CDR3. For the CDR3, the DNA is TGTGCCAGCTCATCTGCCGGGGCCTACGAGCAGTACTTC. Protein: CASSSAGAYEQYF.

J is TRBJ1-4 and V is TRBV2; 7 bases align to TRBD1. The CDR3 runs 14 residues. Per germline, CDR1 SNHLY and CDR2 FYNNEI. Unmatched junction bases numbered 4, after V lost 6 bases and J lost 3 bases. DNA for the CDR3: TGTGCCAGCAGCCCCGGGACAGCTAATGAAAAACTGTTTTTT. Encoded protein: CASSPGTANEKLFF.

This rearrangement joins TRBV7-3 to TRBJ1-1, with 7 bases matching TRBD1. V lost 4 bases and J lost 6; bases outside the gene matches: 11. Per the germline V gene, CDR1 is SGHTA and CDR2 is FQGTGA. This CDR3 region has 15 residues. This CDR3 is CASSSTRDSLSEAFF. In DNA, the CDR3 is TGTGCCAGCAGCTCCACTCGGGACAGCTTATCTGAAGCTTTCTTT.

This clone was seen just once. The CDR3 coding sequence is TGCGCCAGCAGCTTGGTACCAGGTGGGGTAGCGGGAGGGCCGAATGAGCAGTTCTTC. This gives the protein CASSLVPGGVAGGPNEQFF. The gene calls are TRBV5-1 and TRBJ2-1; 11 nucleotides align to TRBD2. Germline values: CDR1 SGHRS, CDR2 YFSETQ. The CDR3 has 19 amino acids. V was clipped by 0 bases and J by 7 bases; unmatched bases: 15. Full variable domain (outside the CDR3, taken from reference TRBV5-1 and TRBJ2-1): KAGVTQTPRYLIKTRGQQVTLSCSPISGHRSVSWYQQTPGQGLQFLFEYFSETQRNKGNFPGRFSGRQFSNSRSEMNVSTLELGDSALYLCASSLVPGGVAGGPNEQFFGPGTRLTVL.

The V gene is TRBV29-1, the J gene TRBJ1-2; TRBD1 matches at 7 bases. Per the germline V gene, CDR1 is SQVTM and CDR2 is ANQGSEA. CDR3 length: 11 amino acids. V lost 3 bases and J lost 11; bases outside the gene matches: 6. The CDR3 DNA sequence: TGCAGCGTTGACAGGGGGAGACGATACACCTTC. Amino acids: CSVDRGRRYTF.

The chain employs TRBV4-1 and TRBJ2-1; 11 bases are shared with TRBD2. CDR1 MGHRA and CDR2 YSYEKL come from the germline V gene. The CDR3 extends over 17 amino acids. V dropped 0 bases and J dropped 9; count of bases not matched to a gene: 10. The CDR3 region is CASSQDYLAGGIVEQFF. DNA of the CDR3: TGCGCCAGCAGCCAAGACTACCTAGCGGGAGGAATAGTTGAGCAGTTCTTC.